This T cell receptor beta chain came from a study of T cell responses to AZD1222 COVID-19 vaccine. Whole-study results and caveats: Clonal diversity may have been underestimated in mostly white British donors. All repertoire sampling was performed exclusively after the peak T cell response. Vaccination with two AZD1222 doses was followed by a rise in Spike-specific TCR breadth and depth. Baseline serology detected seropositivity in only a handful of AZD1222 recipients.

A word on this clone: Its antigen is currently unknown.

Sequencing was performed with immunoSEQ multiplex PCR; in TCRdb, only in-frame clones are kept and a portion is missing. The sample includes 95,000 to 100,000 clones, roughly 84% of them seen just once. The CDR3 consists of 15 residues. Germline CDR1 and CDR2: SGDLS and YYNGEE. After removal of 0 bases from V and 2 bases from J, the junction contained 2 bases not matched to a gene. This rearrangement joins TRBV9 to TRBJ2-3; 8 bases agree with TRBD1. Here the sequenced sample was peripheral blood, taken 28 days after the second AZD1222 dose. The clonotype was recovered from an adult who received the AZD1222 COVID-19 vaccine. The CDR3 region is CASSVGQGLTDTQYF. The CDR3 DNA sequence: TGTGCCAGCAGCGTAGGACAGGGGCTCACAGATACGCAGTATTTT.